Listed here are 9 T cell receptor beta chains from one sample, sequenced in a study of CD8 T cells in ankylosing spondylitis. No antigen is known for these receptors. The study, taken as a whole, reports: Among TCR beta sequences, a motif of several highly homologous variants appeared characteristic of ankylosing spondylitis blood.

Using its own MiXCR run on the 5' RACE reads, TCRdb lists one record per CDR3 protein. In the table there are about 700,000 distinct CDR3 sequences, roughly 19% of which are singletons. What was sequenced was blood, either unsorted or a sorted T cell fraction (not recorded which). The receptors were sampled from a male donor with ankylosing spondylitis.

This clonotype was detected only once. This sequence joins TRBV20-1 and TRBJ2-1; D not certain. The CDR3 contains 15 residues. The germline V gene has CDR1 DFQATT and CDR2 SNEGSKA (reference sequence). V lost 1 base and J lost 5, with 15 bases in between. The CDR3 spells CSARVGGYRDNEQFF. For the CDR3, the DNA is TGCAGTGCTAGAGTAGGTGGTTATCGGGACAATGAGCAGTTCTTC.

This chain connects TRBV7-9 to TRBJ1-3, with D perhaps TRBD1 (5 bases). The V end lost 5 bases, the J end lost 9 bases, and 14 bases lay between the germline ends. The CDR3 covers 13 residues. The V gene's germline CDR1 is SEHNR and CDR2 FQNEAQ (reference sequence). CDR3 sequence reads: CASSKGQLGTIYF. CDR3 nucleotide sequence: TGTGCCAGCAGCAAAGGACAATTGGGCACCATATATTTT.

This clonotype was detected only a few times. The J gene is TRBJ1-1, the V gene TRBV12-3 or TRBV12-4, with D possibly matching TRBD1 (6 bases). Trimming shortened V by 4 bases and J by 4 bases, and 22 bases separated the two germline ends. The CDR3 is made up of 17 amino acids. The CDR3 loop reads CASSSQFGGPGATEAFF. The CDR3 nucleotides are TGTGCCAGCAGTTCTCAATTCGGGGGGCCAGGGGCCACTGAAGCTTTCTTT.

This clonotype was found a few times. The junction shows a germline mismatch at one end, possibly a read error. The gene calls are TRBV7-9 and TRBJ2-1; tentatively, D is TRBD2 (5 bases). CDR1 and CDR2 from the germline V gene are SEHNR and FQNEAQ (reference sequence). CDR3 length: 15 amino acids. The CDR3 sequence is CASSLAPPNYNEQFF. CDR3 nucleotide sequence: TGTGCCAGCAGCCTAGCCCCTCCGAACTACAATGAGCAGTTCTTC.

The CDR3 region is CASSTTSGKVYEQYF. CDR3 coding DNA: TGTGCCAGCAGCACGACTAGCGGGAAGGTCTACGAGCAGTACTTC. V and J are TRBV11-2 and TRBJ2-7; TRBD2 matches 11 bases. V lost 5 bases and J lost 3; bases outside the gene matches: 6. This CDR3 has 15 amino acids. The germline V gene encodes CDR1 SGHAT and CDR2 FQNNGV.

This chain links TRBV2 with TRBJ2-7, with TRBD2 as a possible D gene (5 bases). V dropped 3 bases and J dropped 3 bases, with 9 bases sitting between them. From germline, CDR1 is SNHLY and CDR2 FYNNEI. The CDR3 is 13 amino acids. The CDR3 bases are TGTGCCAGCAGTGATACCGGGAACTACGAGCAGTACTTC. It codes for CASSDTGNYEQYF.

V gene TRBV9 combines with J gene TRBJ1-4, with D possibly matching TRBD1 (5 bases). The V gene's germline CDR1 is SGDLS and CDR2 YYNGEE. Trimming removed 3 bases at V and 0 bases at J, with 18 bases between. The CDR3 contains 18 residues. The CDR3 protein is CASSGRDGSIATNEKLFF. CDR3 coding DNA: TGTGCCAGCAGCGGACGGGACGGAAGTATTGCAACTAATGAAAAACTGTTTTTT.

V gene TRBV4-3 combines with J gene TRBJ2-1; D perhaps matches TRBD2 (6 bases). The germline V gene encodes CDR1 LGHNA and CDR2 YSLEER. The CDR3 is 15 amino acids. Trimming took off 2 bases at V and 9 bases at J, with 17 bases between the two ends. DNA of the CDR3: TGCGCCAGCAGCCAATCCCCGGGCCGGCGGGGTGAGCAGTTCTTC. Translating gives CASSQSPGRRGEQFF.

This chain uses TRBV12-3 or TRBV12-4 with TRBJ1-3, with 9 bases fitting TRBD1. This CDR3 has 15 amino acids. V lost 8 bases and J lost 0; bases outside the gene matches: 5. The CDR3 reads CASGDRAYSGNTIYF. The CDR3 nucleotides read TGTGCCAGCGGGGACAGGGCTTACTCTGGAAACACCATATATTTT.